The 29 T cell receptor beta chains presented below share a single source sample, sequenced in a study of vaccination effects on CD4 cells after COVID-19. Antigen-specific CD4+ T cell clonotypes were called by their expansion after viral peptide-pool culture in ViraFEST. The authors isolated CD4+ T cells after roughly eleven days of culture. Nucleocapsid antibodies were negative in the vaccine recipients, who had never had SARS-CoV-2 infection. Clones were read by immunoSEQ multiplex PCR, and TCRdb kept only the in-frame ones, dropping some. The table has about 54,000 clones, under 70% seen once. No antigen has been assigned to these receptors. The sample was CD4+ T cells from PBMCs cultured with SARS-CoV-2 spike peptides, taken before COVID-19 vaccination. These receptors were taken from a human donor who received a COVID-19 vaccine.

The chain has TRBV28 and TRBJ1-5; perhaps TRBD1 as D (5 bases). V lost 5 bases, J lost 0 bases, and 14 bases lay in between. Germline CDR1 and CDR2: MDHEN and SYDVKM. This CDR3 region has 16 residues. The DNA for the CDR3 is TGTGCCAGCAGTCCGCCGGGGGGGTATAGCAATCAGCCCCAGCATTTT. Amino acids: CASSPPGGYSNQPQHF.

This clone occurred once. The V gene is TRBV5-4, the J gene TRBJ1-5, with D possibly TRBD1 on 5 matching bases. The CDR3 runs to 14 residues. Germline V CDR1 and CDR2: SGHNT, YYREEE (reference sequence). The germline V and J ends were trimmed by 4 bases and 0 bases, with 8 bases remaining between them. This CDR3 reads CASSAGYSNQPQHF. The DNA for the CDR3 is TGTGCCAGCAGCGCAGGGTATAGCAATCAGCCCCAGCATTTT.

The J gene is TRBJ1-2, the V gene TRBV30; 7 bases fit TRBD1. Germline trimming cut 3 bases from V and 8 bases from J; bases unmatched to any gene: 12. CDR1 is GTSNPN, CDR2 SVGIG, per germline (reference sequence). This CDR3 region has 14 residues. The CDR3 DNA reads TGTGCCTGGAGGACCGGGACAGCCTTAGGCGGCTACACCTTC. It encodes CAWRTGTALGGYTF.

The chain uses TRBV12-3 or TRBV12-4 and TRBJ2-1; 7 bases fit TRBD2. The CDR3 has 12 amino acids. V gave up 4 bases and J gave up 10 bases; unmatched junction bases: 4. In nucleotides, the CDR3 is TGTGCCAGCAGTTCAGGACTAGAAGAGCAGTTCTTC. It yields the protein CASSSGLEEQFF.

The chain is built from TRBV2 and TRBJ1-5; 8 bases line up with TRBD1. The CDR3 has 19 amino acids. The J segment lost 0 bases and the V segment lost 8 bases, leaving 18 bases of the junction unmatched. Germline CDR1 and CDR2: SNHLY and FYNNEI. The CDR3 is CASGGGPRDRLYSNQPQHF. For the CDR3, the DNA is TGTGCCAGCGGCGGGGGACCCCGGGACAGGCTATATAGCAATCAGCCCCAGCATTTT.

The genes are TRBV5-4 and TRBJ1-4; no clear D. Trimming took 4 bases from V and 7 from J, leaving 8 bases between them. The CDR3 runs 12 residues. In germline, CDR1 is SGHNT, CDR2 YYREEE (reference sequence). CDR3 bases: TGTGCCAGCAGCCCACTAGGTGAAAAACTGTTTTTT. Translating it yields CASSPLGEKLFF.

The chain joins TRBV6-5 to TRBJ2-1, with a tentative D call TRBD2 (6 bases). Trimming cost V 5 bases and J 6 bases, with 11 bases left between them. This CDR3 spans 13 amino acids. The germline V gene encodes CDR1 MNHEY and CDR2 SVGAGI. The CDR3 DNA sequence: TGTGCCAGCAGTCGACTAGTTGGCAATGAGCAGTTCTTC. The encoded protein is CASSRLVGNEQFF.

This rearrangement joins TRBV18 to TRBJ1-6; D is unclear. Per germline, CDR1 KGHSH and CDR2 LQKENI. The CDR3 covers 12 residues. Trimming took off 2 bases at V and 6 bases at J, with 2 bases between the two ends. The CDR3: CASSPVNSPLHF. In DNA form, the CDR3 reads TGTGCCAGCTCACCAGTTAATTCACCCCTCCACTTT.

The chain has TRBV20-1 and TRBJ2-7; TRBD1 aligns across 8 bases. CDR1 is DFQATT, CDR2 SNEGSKA, per germline (reference sequence). The CDR3 has 11 residues. J lost 6 bases, V lost 4 bases, and 2 bases had no gene match. The CDR3 is CSAMGTGEQYF. For the CDR3, the DNA is TGCAGTGCTATGGGGACAGGCGAGCAGTACTTC.

The chain links TRBV10-3 to TRBJ1-5; 10 bases line up with TRBD1. The germline V gene has CDR1 ENHRY and CDR2 SYGVKD. The CDR3 has 15 amino acids. Unmatched junction bases numbered 4, after V lost 5 bases and J lost 3 bases. The CDR3 here is CAISTGQGTNQPQHF. The DNA for the CDR3 is TGTGCCATCAGTACGGGACAGGGGACCAATCAGCCCCAGCATTTT.

The chain links TRBV5-6 to TRBJ2-3; D gene unclear. CDR3 length: 13 residues. In germline, CDR1 is SGHDT, CDR2 YYEEEE. The V gene lost 0 bases and the J gene lost 2 bases, with 4 bases spanning the gap. DNA of the CDR3: TGTGCCAGCAGCTTGGGTCTCACAGATACGCAGTATTTT. Translating it yields CASSLGLTDTQYF.

V usage is TRBV7-2 and J usage is TRBJ2-7; no reliable D call. The CDR3 is 15 amino acids. The V end lost 4 bases, the J end lost 0 bases, and 13 bases lay between the germline ends. Germline loops: CDR1 SGHTA, CDR2 FQGNSA. CDR3 loop: CASSYEALSSYEQYF. For the CDR3, the DNA is TGTGCCAGCAGCTATGAGGCCCTGAGCTCCTACGAGCAGTACTTC.

The V call is TRBV6-4, the J call TRBJ2-2, with unresolved D. The germline V gene encodes CDR1 MRHNA and CDR2 SNTAGT. With 4 bases removed from V and 2 bases from J, the gap between germline ends came to 11 bases. The CDR3 spans 15 residues. Here the CDR3 DNA reads TGTGCCAGCAGTGCAATCTGGGGAAACACCGGGGAGCTGTTTTTT. Residues: CASSAIWGNTGELFF.

The chain couples TRBV11-3 to TRBJ2-3, with TRBD2 identical over 10 bases. The CDR3 is 17 amino acids. With 1 base clipped from V and 0 bases from J, the junction kept 4 bases outside the gene matches. The germline CDR1 and CDR2 sequences are SGHNT and YENEEA. CDR3 nucleotide sequence: TGTGCCAGCAGCTTAGGGACTAGCGGAGCCAGCACAGATACGCAGTATTTT. Translation gives CASSLGTSGASTDTQYF. Using reference TRBV11-3 and TRBJ2-3 for the parts outside the CDR3, the full variable domain is EAGVVQSPRYKIIEKKQPVAFWCNPISGHNTLYWYLQNLGQGPELLIRYENEEAVDDSQLPKDRFSAERLKGVDSTLKIQPAELGDSAVYLCASSLGTSGASTDTQYFGPGTRLTVL.

V and J are TRBV9 and TRBJ1-5, with D uncertain. Germline V gene data show CDR1 as SGDLS and CDR2 as YYNGEE. The V and J ends lost 0 bases and 8 bases respectively, with 9 bases between them. The CDR3 totals 13 residues. The DNA of the CDR3 is TGTGCCAGCAGCGTAGCGCCCGGAGAGCCCCAGCATTTT. This codes for CASSVAPGEPQHF.

This clone has just a few counts. This chain joins TRBV11-3 and TRBJ1-1; D gene uncertain. The CDR3 loop spans 13 amino acids. CDR1 is SGHNT, CDR2 YENEEA, per germline. V shed 1 base and J shed 1 base, with 4 bases lying between them. Here the CDR3 DNA reads TGTGCCAGCAGCTTAGGAGGGAACACTGAAGCTTTCTTT. It translates to CASSLGGNTEAFF.

The chain couples TRBV15 to TRBJ2-7; 8 positions match TRBD2. The CDR3 runs to 14 residues. V was clipped by 5 bases and J by 5 bases; unmatched bases: 8. Per the germline V gene, CDR1 is LNHNV and CDR2 is YYDKDF (reference sequence). As DNA, the CDR3 is TGTGCCACCAGCCTGTCAGCGGGAGAAGACGAGCAGTACTTC. Residues: CATSLSAGEDEQYF. Full variable domain (remainder filled in from reference TRBV15 and TRBJ2-7): DAMVIQNPRYQVTQFGKPVTLSCSQTLNHNVMYWYQQKSSQAPKLLFHYYDKDFNNEADTPDNFQSRRPNTSFCFLDIRSPGLGDTAMYLCATSLSAGEDEQYFGPGTRLTVT.

This clone came up many times. The genes are TRBV5-4 and TRBJ2-5, with 7 bases identical to TRBD2. With 2 bases clipped from V and 5 bases from J, the junction kept 6 bases outside the gene matches. Germline-derived CDR1 and CDR2 are SGHNT and YYREEE (reference sequence). The CDR3 contains 14 residues. The CDR3 sequence: CASSLAGPPETQYF. As DNA, the CDR3 is TGTGCCAGCAGCTTAGCGGGACCCCCGGAGACCCAGTACTTC. The complete variable domain, with remaining parts taken from reference TRBV5-4 and TRBJ2-5, reads ETGVTQSPTHLIKTRGQQVTLRCSSQSGHNTVSWYQQALGQGPQFIFQYYREEENGRGNFPPRFSGLQFPNYSSELNVNALELDDSALYLCASSLAGPPETQYFGPGTRLLVL.

The CDR3 DNA sequence: TGTGCCAGCAGGACCGACCCCACACCGTTTAGCACAGATACGCAGTATTTT. Protein sequence: CASRTDPTPFSTDTQYF. The chain is built from TRBV2 and TRBJ2-3; D is ambiguous. The CDR3 has 17 amino acids. The germline V gene encodes CDR1 SNHLY and CDR2 FYNNEI. Trimming took 6 bases from V and 0 from J, leaving 19 bases between them. The full variable domain, in which reference TRBV2 and TRBJ2-3 provide the parts outside the CDR3, is EPEVTQTPSHQVTQMGQEVILRCVPISNHLYFYWYRQILGQKVEFLVSFYNNEISEKSEIFDDQFSVERPDGSNFTLKIRSTKLEDSAMYFCASRTDPTPFSTDTQYFGPGTRLTVL.

This chain connects TRBV5-6 to TRBJ2-7, with D hard to call. CDR1 and CDR2 from the germline V gene are SGHDT and YYEEEE. The V end lost 0 bases, the J end lost 3 bases, and 10 bases lay between the germline ends. The CDR3 is 14 amino acids. As DNA, the CDR3 is TGTGCCAGCAGCTTGGGCCTTAACCACTACGAGCAGTACTTC. Its translation is CASSLGLNHYEQYF.

In this sample, this clone turned up a few times. The chain links TRBV19 to TRBJ1-6; D gene unclear. V lost 3 bases, J lost 11 bases, and 17 bases lay in between. CDR3 length equals 15 residues. Germline-derived CDR1 and CDR2 are LNHDA and SQIVND (reference sequence). This CDR3 reads CASSIGDLDLPPLHF. CDR3 nucleotide sequence: TGTGCCAGTAGTATCGGGGATTTAGACCTTCCACCCCTCCACTTT.

The chain joins TRBV7-2 to TRBJ1-6, with D tentatively TRBD1 (5 bases). The CDR3 runs 14 residues. Germline V lookup: CDR1 SGHTA, CDR2 FQGNSA. Between the trimmed V and J ends, which lost 1 base and 13 bases, there was a span of 14 bases. CDR3 amino acids: CASSLDRDLYPLHF. CDR3 sequence (DNA): TGTGCCAGCAGCTTAGATAGGGACCTATATCCCCTCCACTTT.

The chain links TRBV28 to TRBJ1-1, with D possibly matching TRBD1 (6 bases). Germline V lookup: CDR1 MDHEN, CDR2 SYDVKM. The ends were cut back, 6 bases at V and 12 bases at J, with 23 bases in the middle. CDR3 length: 14 amino acids. The CDR3: CASRSGTRTIGPFF. CDR3 DNA: TGTGCCAGCAGGTCCGGGACACGGACGATAGGTCCTTTCTTT.

CDR3 nucleotides: TGTGCCAGCAGCTTCGAGGGTAGCGGCCAAGAGACCCAGTACTTC. Translated: CASSFEGSGQETQYF. J is TRBJ2-5 and V is TRBV2; maybe TRBD2 (6 bases). CDR1 and CDR2 (germline): SNHLY, FYNNEI. V was trimmed by 6 bases and J by 1 base, leaving 15 bases between them. The CDR3 totals 15 residues.

This clone was detected a few times. The V gene is TRBV5-1, the J gene TRBJ1-4; weak D call: TRBD1 (5 bases). The V end was cut by 3 bases, the J end by 8 bases, with 11 bases between. Germline CDR1 is SGHRS and CDR2 is YFSETQ. The CDR3 spans 13 residues. The DNA of the CDR3 is TGCGCCAGCAGCTGGGGCTCGGGGGAAAAACTGTTTTTT. Translating it yields CASSWGSGEKLFF.

This chain connects TRBV6-5 to TRBJ2-5; the D gene is possibly TRBD2 (7 bases). The V end was cut by 6 bases, the J end by 5 bases, with 16 bases between. Germline V gives CDR1 MNHEY, CDR2 SVGAGI. The CDR3 extends over 14 amino acids. The CDR3 here is CASRVGGAGETQYF. Here the CDR3 DNA reads TGTGCCAGCAGGGTGGGGGGGGCCGGGGAGACCCAGTACTTC.

This chain connects TRBV3-1 (or the pseudogene TRBV3-2) to TRBJ1-2, with D hard to call. The CDR3 covers 13 residues. V gave up 3 bases and J gave up 4 bases, with 9 bases separating them. Germline V CDR1 and CDR2: LGHDT, YNNKEL (reference sequence). CDR3 nucleotide sequence: TGTGCCAGCAGCCAGTCAGAGATCTATGGCTACACCTTC. Protein sequence: CASSQSEIYGYTF.

CDR3 amino acids: CAIGNTGELFF. The CDR3 DNA sequence: TGTGCCATAGGGAACACCGGGGAGCTGTTTTTT. The chain combines TRBV10-3 with TRBJ2-2, with D unresolved. CDR1 and CDR2 (germline): ENHRY, SYGVKD. The CDR3 length is 11 residues. V lost 9 bases and J 1 base, leaving 3 bases between the germline ends.

There are a few counts of this clone. This rearrangement joins TRBV4-2 to TRBJ1-2; D is uncertain. Germline lookup yields CDR1 LGHNA and CDR2 YNFKEQ. CDR3 length: 14 amino acids. V was shortened by 0 bases and J by 0 bases, with 5 bases between the two germline ends. The CDR3 DNA reads as TGTGCCAGCAGCCAAGAAGAGGCTAACTATGGCTACACCTTC. Translation: CASSQEEANYGYTF.